The 23 T cell receptor beta chains reported below all come from one sample, sequenced in a study of Ad26.COV2.S vaccination and SARS-CoV-2 variants. Data came from immunoSEQ multiplex PCR; TCRdb stores just in-frame clones and leaves some out. This sample has roughly 100,000 clones, with about 78% found just once. The sample here was peripheral blood, taken after recovery from COVID-19. The receptors come from a human donor who had recovered from COVID-19.

V is TRBV6-5 and J is TRBJ2-7; no firm D call. This CDR3 spans 14 amino acids. The V gene lost 2 bases and the J gene lost 2 bases, with 10 bases spanning the gap. The germline gives CDR1 MNHEY, CDR2 SVGAGI. CDR3 residues: CASSYQEAAYEQYF. The DNA for the CDR3 is TGTGCCAGCAGTTACCAGGAAGCCGCCTACGAGCAGTACTTC.

In DNA form, the CDR3 reads TGTGCCAGCAGCTCGGGACACCAAGAGACCCAGTACTTC. Protein: CASSSGHQETQYF. The chain uses TRBV7-7 and TRBJ2-5; D tentatively reads TRBD1 or TRBD2 (5 bases each). V gave up 4 bases and J gave up 0 bases, with 6 bases separating them. Germline CDR1 SSHAT, CDR2 FNYEAQ (reference sequence). This CDR3 contains 13 residues.

The chain is built from TRBV19 and TRBJ1-2; 9 positions match TRBD1. Per the germline V gene, CDR1 is LNHDA and CDR2 is SQIVND (reference sequence). With 5 bases clipped from V and 8 bases from J, the junction kept 12 bases outside the gene matches. The CDR3 consists of 15 residues. The CDR3 DNA reads TGTGCCAGTAGTCTCACTGCCGGGACAGGGTACGGCTACACCTTC. Its protein product is CASSLTAGTGYGYTF.

This chain uses TRBV7-9 with TRBJ1-6; perhaps TRBD1 as D (5 bases). The ends were cut back, 5 bases at V and 8 bases at J, with 7 bases in the middle. This CDR3 has 12 amino acids. Germline-derived CDR1 and CDR2 are SEHNR and FQNEAQ (reference sequence). Here the CDR3 DNA reads TGTGCCAGCAGCCGGGGGGATTCACCCCTCCACTTT. Protein: CASSRGDSPLHF.

A few counts support this clone. The CDR3 DNA reads TGTGCCATCAGTAATTACTCCGGGACAGGGTTTAACGGCTACACCTTC. This codes for CAISNYSGTGFNGYTF. The rearrangement links TRBV10-3 to TRBJ1-2; 9 bases are shared with TRBD1. The CDR3 loop spans 16 amino acids. Trimming at V came to 5 bases and at J to 8 bases, leaving 15 bases not matched to a gene. The V gene's germline CDR1 is ENHRY and CDR2 SYGVKD.

This chain uses TRBV11-2 with TRBJ1-1; no clear D. CDR3 length: 16 amino acids. CDR1 is SGHAT, CDR2 FQNNGV, per germline. V was pared by 0 bases and J by 0 bases, with 11 bases between. CDR3 region: CASSLDSRALNTEAFF. The CDR3 coding sequence is TGTGCCAGCAGCTTAGACAGTAGGGCTTTGAACACTGAAGCTTTCTTT.

The chain combines TRBV5-4 with TRBJ2-1, with 7 nucleotides matching TRBD2. CDR1 and CDR2 from the germline V gene are SGHNT and YYREEE (reference sequence). There are 17 residues in the CDR3. Losses at the gene ends were 0 bases for V and 2 bases for J; bases not matched to a gene: 8. The CDR3 is CASSLGGGSAAYNEQFF. In DNA, the CDR3 is TGTGCCAGCAGCTTGGGGGGGGGTAGCGCGGCCTACAATGAGCAGTTCTTC. Supplemented by reference TRBV5-4 and TRBJ2-1, the full variable domain reads ETGVTQSPTHLIKTRGQQVTLRCSSQSGHNTVSWYQQALGQGPQFIFQYYREEENGRGNFPPRFSGLQFPNYSSELNVNALELDDSALYLCASSLGGGSAAYNEQFFGPGTRLTVL.

This clone appeared a few times. The rearrangement joins TRBV2 to TRBJ2-5; D ambiguous. V was pared by 3 bases and J by 1 base, with 12 bases between. CDR3 length: 15 amino acids. CDR1 and CDR2 (germline): SNHLY, FYNNEI. The CDR3 region is CASSEWPNSQETQYF. In DNA form, the CDR3 reads TGTGCCAGCAGTGAGTGGCCCAACTCCCAAGAGACCCAGTACTTC.

The chain links TRBV5-1 to TRBJ2-7, with D maybe TRBD1 (5 bases). The germline CDR1 and CDR2 sequences are SGHRS and YFSETQ. The CDR3 covers 13 residues. V was shortened by 2 bases and J by 3 bases, with 9 bases between the two germline ends. The CDR3 loop reads CASSFVTDYEQYF. The CDR3 DNA reads TGCGCCAGCAGCTTTGTGACAGACTACGAGCAGTACTTC.

Regarding this clone: Other DNA sequences of this sample code for an identical CDR3. The rearrangement links TRBV5-6 to TRBJ2-1; D possibly uses TRBD1 or TRBD2 (6 bases each). The CDR3 is made up of 16 amino acids. V shed 4 bases and J shed 0 bases, with 14 bases lying between them. The germline CDR1 and CDR2 sequences are SGHDT and YYEEEE. The CDR3 DNA reads TGTGCCAGCAGCCCGGGGGCGCCGAGCTCCTACAATGAGCAGTTCTTC. Its translation: CASSPGAPSSYNEQFF.

This clone was observed a few times. V usage is TRBV5-4 and J usage is TRBJ2-1, with 11 bases fitting TRBD2. The V gene end was trimmed by 4 bases and the J gene end by 0 bases; junction bases not matched to a gene: 3. Germline CDR1 and CDR2: SGHNT and YYREEE (reference sequence). CDR3 length equals 16 residues. The CDR3 is CASSRLAGNSYNEQFF. CDR3 bases: TGTGCCAGCAGCCGACTAGCGGGGAACTCCTACAATGAGCAGTTCTTC.

The gene calls are TRBV11-3 and TRBJ2-3, with D possibly TRBD2 on 6 matching bases. The CDR3 consists of 15 residues. Germline values: CDR1 SGHNT, CDR2 YENEEA. V lost 3 bases and J 3 bases, leaving 13 bases between the germline ends. The CDR3 reads CASSFGEEGTDTQYF. In DNA form, the CDR3 reads TGTGCCAGCAGCTTTGGGGAGGAGGGAACAGATACGCAGTATTTT. Supplemented by reference TRBV11-3 and TRBJ2-3, the full variable domain reads EAGVVQSPRYKIIEKKQPVAFWCNPISGHNTLYWYLQNLGQGPELLIRYENEEAVDDSQLPKDRFSAERLKGVDSTLKIQPAELGDSAVYLCASSFGEEGTDTQYFGPGTRLTVL.

The chain employs TRBV19 and TRBJ2-7; 8 nucleotides agree with TRBD1. Germline loops: CDR1 LNHDA, CDR2 SQIVND (reference sequence). V shed 10 bases, J shed 3 bases, and the junction held 11 bases outside the gene matches. The length of the CDR3 is 14 residues. The CDR3 DNA is TGTGCCACAGGGAGCAGGGGGCGATTCTACGAGCAGTACTTC. Amino acid sequence: CATGSRGRFYEQYF.

The rearrangement uses TRBV2 and TRBJ2-7; a weak D match, TRBD2 (5 bases). V lost 2 bases, J lost 4 bases, and 9 bases lay in between. This CDR3 has 13 residues. The germline CDR1 and CDR2 sequences are SNHLY and FYNNEI. DNA of the CDR3: TGTGCCAGCAGTGAACCCGGGAAATACGAGCAGTACTTC. Protein: CASSEPGKYEQYF.

This chain links TRBV7-9 with TRBJ2-7; no clear D gene. The germline V gene has CDR1 SEHNR and CDR2 FQNEAQ (reference sequence). V gave up 0 bases and J gave up 8 bases, with 14 bases separating them. The CDR3 totals 14 residues. The CDR3 reads CASSLAEGLTKQYF. The CDR3 DNA is TGTGCCAGCAGCTTAGCGGAAGGGTTAACGAAGCAGTACTTC.

This rearrangement joins TRBV12-3 or TRBV12-4 to TRBJ2-1; TRBD2 agrees at 12 bases. Trimming removed 6 bases from V and 7 bases from J; junction bases left unmatched: 1. CDR3 length: 13 amino acids. The CDR3 loop is CASRTSGGNEQFF. Written as DNA, the CDR3 is TGTGCCAGCAGGACTAGCGGGGGTAATGAGCAGTTCTTC.

The chain has TRBV4-2 and TRBJ2-5; 16 nucleotides align to TRBD2. This CDR3 spans 16 amino acids. The V and J ends lost 3 bases and 5 bases, in that order; junction bases with no gene match: 3. The germline V gene encodes CDR1 LGHNA and CDR2 YNFKEQ. CDR3 DNA: TGTGCCAGCAGCCAGGGACTAGCGGGGGGGCTTGAGACCCAGTACTTC. Its protein is CASSQGLAGGLETQYF.

The chain uses TRBV6-1 and TRBJ1-3, with D unresolved. Per the germline V gene, CDR1 is MNHNS and CDR2 is SASEGT. Trimming stripped 1 base from V and 0 bases from J, with 7 bases between. The CDR3 has 15 amino acids. In DNA form, the CDR3 reads TGTGCCAGCAGTGAAGGACCGATCTCTGGAAACACCATATATTTT. It codes for CASSEGPISGNTIYF.

This clone was seen a few times. V usage is TRBV6-6 and J usage is TRBJ1-2; weak D call: TRBD1 (5 bases). The germline V gene encodes CDR1 MNHNY and CDR2 SVGAGI (reference sequence). The CDR3 loop spans 15 amino acids. Trimming took 0 bases from V and 4 from J, leaving 12 bases between them. For the CDR3, the DNA is TGTGCCAGCAGTTACTCGAAACAGGTGGGCTATGGCTACACCTTC. Residues: CASSYSKQVGYGYTF.

The chain combines TRBV3-1 (or the pseudogene TRBV3-2) with TRBJ1-3; unclear D gene. This CDR3 region has 16 residues. Germline assignment: CDR1 LGHDT and CDR2 YNNKEL (reference sequence). Trimming stripped 0 bases from V and 5 bases from J, with 14 bases between. CDR3 in DNA: TGTGCCAGCAGCCAAGATAGTTCCACCCCCCGAAACACCATATATTTT. Translated, it gives CASSQDSSTPRNTIYF.

The rearrangement joins TRBV11-2 to TRBJ2-4; the D gene is possibly TRBD1 (5 bases). CDR3 length: 18 residues. Germline CDR1 reads SGHAT; CDR2 reads FQNNGV. The germline V and J ends were trimmed by 5 bases and 4 bases, with 24 bases remaining between them. The CDR3 region is CASSALTATTRPKNIQYF. As DNA, the CDR3 is TGTGCCAGCAGCGCATTGACAGCTACCACCCGCCCTAAAAACATTCAGTACTTC.

J is TRBJ1-2 and V is TRBV13; D is ambiguous. The CDR3 length is 17 residues. Germline V lookup: CDR1 PRHDT, CDR2 FYEKMQ (reference sequence). V gave up 2 bases and J gave up 1 base, with 17 bases separating them. In nucleotides, the CDR3 is TGTGCCAGCAGCTTACGGGTAATCGGGCTAGTTAACTATGGCTACACCTTC. Protein: CASSLRVIGLVNYGYTF. Filled out from reference TRBV13 and TRBJ1-2, the complete variable domain reads AAGVIQSPRHLIKEKRETATLKCYPIPRHDTVYWYQQGPGQDPQFLISFYEKMQSDKGSIPDRFSAQQFSDYHSELNMSSLELGDSALYFCASSLRVIGLVNYGYTFGSGTRLTVV.

This clone was detected a few times. The chain carries TRBV2 and TRBJ1-2; the D gene is possibly TRBD1 (5 bases). Trimming removed 6 bases from V and 3 bases from J, with 14 bases in between. CDR3 length: 14 amino acids. Germline V CDR1 and CDR2: SNHLY, FYNNEI. The CDR3 DNA is TGTGCCAGCAGCGCGGGTCAACAGGACTATGGCTACACCTTC. Its translation is CASSAGQQDYGYTF.